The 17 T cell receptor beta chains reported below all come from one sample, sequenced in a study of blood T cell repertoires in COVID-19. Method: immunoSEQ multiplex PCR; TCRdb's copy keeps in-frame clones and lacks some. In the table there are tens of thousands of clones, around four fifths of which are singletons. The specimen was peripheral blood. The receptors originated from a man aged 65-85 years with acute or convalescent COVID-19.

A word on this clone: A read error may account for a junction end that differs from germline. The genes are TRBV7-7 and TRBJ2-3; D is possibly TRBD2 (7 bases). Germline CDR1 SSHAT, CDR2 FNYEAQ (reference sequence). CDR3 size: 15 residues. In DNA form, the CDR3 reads TGTGCTAGCAGTTTGGGGGCTAGCGGAACTGATACGCAGTATTTT. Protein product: CASSLGASGTDTQYF.

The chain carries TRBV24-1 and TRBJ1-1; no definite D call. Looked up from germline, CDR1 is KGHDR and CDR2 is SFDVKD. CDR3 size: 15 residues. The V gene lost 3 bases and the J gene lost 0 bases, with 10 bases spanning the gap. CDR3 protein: CATSDGGNMNTEAFF. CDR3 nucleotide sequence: TGTGCCACCAGTGATGGAGGAAACATGAACACTGAAGCTTTCTTT.

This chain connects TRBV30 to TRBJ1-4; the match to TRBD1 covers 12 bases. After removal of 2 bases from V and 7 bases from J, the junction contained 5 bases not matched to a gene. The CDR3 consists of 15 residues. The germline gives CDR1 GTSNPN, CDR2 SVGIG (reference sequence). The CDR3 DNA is TGTGCCTGGAGTAGGGACAGGGGGCGAAGTGAAAAACTGTTTTTT. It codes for CAWSRDRGRSEKLFF.

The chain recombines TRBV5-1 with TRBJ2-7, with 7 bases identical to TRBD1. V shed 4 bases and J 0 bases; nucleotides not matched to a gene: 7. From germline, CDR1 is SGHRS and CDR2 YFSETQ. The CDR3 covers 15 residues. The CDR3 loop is CASSRTGVSSYEQYF. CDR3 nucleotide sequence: TGCGCCAGCAGCAGAACAGGGGTGAGCTCCTACGAGCAGTACTTC. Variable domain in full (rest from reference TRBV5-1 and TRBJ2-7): KAGVTQTPRYLIKTRGQQVTLSCSPISGHRSVSWYQQTPGQGLQFLFEYFSETQRNKGNFPGRFSGRQFSNSRSEMNVSTLELGDSALYLCASSRTGVSSYEQYFGPGTRLTVT.

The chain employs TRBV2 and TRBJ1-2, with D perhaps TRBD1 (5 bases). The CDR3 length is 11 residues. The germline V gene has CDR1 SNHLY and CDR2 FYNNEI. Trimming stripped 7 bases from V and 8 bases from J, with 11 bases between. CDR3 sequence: CASTQGRGYTF. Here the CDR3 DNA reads TGTGCCAGCACCCAGGGTCGGGGCTACACCTTC. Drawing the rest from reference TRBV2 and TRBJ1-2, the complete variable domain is EPEVTQTPSHQVTQMGQEVILRCVPISNHLYFYWYRQILGQKVEFLVSFYNNEISEKSEIFDDQFSVERPDGSNFTLKIRSTKLEDSAMYFCASTQGRGYTFGSGTRLTVV.

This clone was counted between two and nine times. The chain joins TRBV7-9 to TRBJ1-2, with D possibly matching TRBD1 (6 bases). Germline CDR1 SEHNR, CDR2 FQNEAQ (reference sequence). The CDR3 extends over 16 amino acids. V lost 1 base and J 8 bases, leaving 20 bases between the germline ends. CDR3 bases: TGTGCCAGCAGCTTAGAGGGGACACTAACCCCGATCGGCTACACCTTC. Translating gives CASSLEGTLTPIGYTF.

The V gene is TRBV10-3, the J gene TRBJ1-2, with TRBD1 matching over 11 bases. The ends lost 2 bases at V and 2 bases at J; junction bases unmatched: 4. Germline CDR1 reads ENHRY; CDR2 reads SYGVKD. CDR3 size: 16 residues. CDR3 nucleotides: TGTGCCATCAGTGAGCCGGACAGGGGGCCCAACTATGGCTACACCTTC. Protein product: CAISEPDRGPNYGYTF.

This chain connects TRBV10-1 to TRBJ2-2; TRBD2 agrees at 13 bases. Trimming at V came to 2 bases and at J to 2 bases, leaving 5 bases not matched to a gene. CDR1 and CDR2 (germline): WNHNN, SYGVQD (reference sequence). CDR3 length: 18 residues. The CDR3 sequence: CASSEKLAGGPNTGELFF. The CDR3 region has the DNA TGCGCCAGCAGTGAGAAACTAGCGGGAGGGCCTAACACCGGGGAGCTGTTTTTT.

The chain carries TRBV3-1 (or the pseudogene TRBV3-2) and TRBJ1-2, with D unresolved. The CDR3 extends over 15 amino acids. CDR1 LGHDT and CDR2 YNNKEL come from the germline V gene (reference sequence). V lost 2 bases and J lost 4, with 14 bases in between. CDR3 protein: CASSQRDTDFYGYTF. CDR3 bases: TGTGCCAGCAGCCAACGGGATACAGACTTCTATGGCTACACCTTC.

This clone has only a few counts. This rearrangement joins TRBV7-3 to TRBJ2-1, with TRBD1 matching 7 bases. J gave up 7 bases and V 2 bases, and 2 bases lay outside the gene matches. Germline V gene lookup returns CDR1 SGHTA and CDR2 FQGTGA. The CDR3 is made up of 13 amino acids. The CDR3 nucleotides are TGTGCCAGCAGCTTATGGGACAGTAATGAGCAGTTCTTC. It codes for CASSLWDSNEQFF.

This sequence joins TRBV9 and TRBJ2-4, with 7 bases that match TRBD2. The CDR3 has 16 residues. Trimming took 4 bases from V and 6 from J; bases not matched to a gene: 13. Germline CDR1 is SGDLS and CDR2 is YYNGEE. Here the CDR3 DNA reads TGTGCCAGCAGCCCCGGGAACGGAGGCGGGAGAAACATTCAGTACTTC. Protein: CASSPGNGGGRNIQYF.

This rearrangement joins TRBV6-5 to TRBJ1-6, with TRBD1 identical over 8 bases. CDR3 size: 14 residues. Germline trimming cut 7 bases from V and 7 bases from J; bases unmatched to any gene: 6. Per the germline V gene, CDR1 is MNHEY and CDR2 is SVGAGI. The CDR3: CASTPGQANSPLHF. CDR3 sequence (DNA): TGTGCCAGCACCCCGGGACAGGCAAATTCACCCCTCCACTTT.

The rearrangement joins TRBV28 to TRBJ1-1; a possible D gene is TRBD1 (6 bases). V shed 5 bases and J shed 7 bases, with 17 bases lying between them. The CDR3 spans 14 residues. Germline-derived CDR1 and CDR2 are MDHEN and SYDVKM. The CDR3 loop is CASSLGSTGSEAFF. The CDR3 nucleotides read TGTGCCAGCAGTCTAGGTTCCACAGGGAGTGAAGCTTTCTTT.

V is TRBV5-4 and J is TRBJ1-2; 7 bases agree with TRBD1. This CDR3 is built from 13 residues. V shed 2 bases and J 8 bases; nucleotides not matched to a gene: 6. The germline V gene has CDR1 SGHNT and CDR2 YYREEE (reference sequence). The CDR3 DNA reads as TGTGCCAGCAGCTTTGAGGGGGCGGGAGGCTACACCTTC. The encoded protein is CASSFEGAGGYTF.

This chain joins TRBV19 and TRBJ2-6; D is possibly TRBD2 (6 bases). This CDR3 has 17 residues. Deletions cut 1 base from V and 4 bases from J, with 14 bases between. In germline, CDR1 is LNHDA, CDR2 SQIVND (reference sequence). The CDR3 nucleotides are TGTGCCAGTAGTATAGTTGGGGAGGCTTCGGGGGCCAACGTCCTGACTTTC. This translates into CASSIVGEASGANVLTF.

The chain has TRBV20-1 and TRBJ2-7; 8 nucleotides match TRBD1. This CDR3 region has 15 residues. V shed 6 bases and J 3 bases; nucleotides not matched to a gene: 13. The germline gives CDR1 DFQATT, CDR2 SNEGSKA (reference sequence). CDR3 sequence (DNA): TGCAGTGCCAGTCCCGGGACAGGCTGGATCTACGAGCAGTACTTC. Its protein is CSASPGTGWIYEQYF.

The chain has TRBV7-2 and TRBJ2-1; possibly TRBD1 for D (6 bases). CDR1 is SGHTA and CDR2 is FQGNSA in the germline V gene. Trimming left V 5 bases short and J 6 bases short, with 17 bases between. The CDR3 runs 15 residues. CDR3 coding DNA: TGTGCCAGCAGCCCTGGGTATTGGGGGCGCAATGAGCAGTTCTTC. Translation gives CASSPGYWGRNEQFF.